This T cell receptor (beta chain) was captured by sequencing in a study of glioma-infiltrating T cells after dendritic cell vaccination. Germline CDR1 SEHNR, CDR2 FQNEAQ (reference sequence). The CDR3 is 14 amino acids. Trimming took off 1 base at V and 5 bases at J, with 12 bases between the two ends. Sequencing used immunoSEQ multiplex PCR; TCRdb keeps in-frame clones, though not all of them. The data hold around 78,000 clones, with 85% observed a single time. Documented time point: after dendritic cell vaccination, including at tumor progression/relapse. Material: blood, obtained after dendritic cell vaccination. The gene calls are TRBV7-9 and TRBJ2-7; D may be TRBD2 (5 bases). The clonotype comes from a human donor with glioblastoma. The CDR3, as DNA: TGTGCCAGCAGCTTAGTACCTAGCCCCGACGAGCAGTACTTC. Protein: CASSLVPSPDEQYF.